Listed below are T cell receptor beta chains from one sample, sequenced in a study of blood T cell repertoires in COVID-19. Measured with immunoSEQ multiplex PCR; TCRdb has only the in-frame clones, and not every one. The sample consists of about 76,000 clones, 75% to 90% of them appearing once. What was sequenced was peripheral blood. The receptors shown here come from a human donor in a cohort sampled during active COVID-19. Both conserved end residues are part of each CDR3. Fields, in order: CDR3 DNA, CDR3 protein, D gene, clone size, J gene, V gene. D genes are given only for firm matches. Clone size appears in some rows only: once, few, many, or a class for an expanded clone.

CDR3 DNA: TGTGCTAGTGGTTTGGTACTTGGCGGGGGAAACACCGGGGAGCTGTTTTTT
CDR3 protein: CASGLVLGGGNTGELFF
D gene: TRBD2
clone size: NA
J gene: TRBJ2-2
V gene: TRBV12-5

CDR3 DNA: TGTGCCAGCAGCCCTACCGTGGAGTACTTC
CDR3 protein: CASSPTVEYF
D gene: NA
clone size: NA
J gene: TRBJ2-7
V gene: TRBV7-9

CDR3 DNA: TGTGCCAGCGCGAGGGGGCGGGTGAACACTGAAGCTTTCTTT
CDR3 protein: CASARGRVNTEAFF
D gene: TRBD1
clone size: NA
J gene: TRBJ1-1
V gene: TRBV6-5

CDR3 DNA: TGTGCCAGTACGGACAGGGGAGGAGAGTCCAATGAGCAGTTCTTC
CDR3 protein: CASTDRGGESNEQFF
D gene: TRBD1
clone size: NA
J gene: TRBJ2-1
V gene: TRBV19

CDR3 DNA: TGTGCCAGCAGCTTAGCCGGGGGTTCCTACAATGAGCAGTTCTTC
CDR3 protein: CASSLAGGSYNEQFF
D gene: NA
clone size: NA
J gene: TRBJ2-1
V gene: TRBV2

CDR3 DNA: TGTGCCAGTAGTATCACTGGGAGGGGCTGGGGCTACACCTTC
CDR3 protein: CASSITGRGWGYTF
D gene: NA
clone size: NA
J gene: TRBJ1-2
V gene: TRBV19

CDR3 DNA: TGTGCCAGCAGTTTCCCGGGGGCTGAAGCTTTCTTT
CDR3 protein: CASSFPGAEAFF
D gene: NA
clone size: once
J gene: TRBJ1-1
V gene: TRBV7-3

CDR3 DNA: TGCGCCAGCAGCCAGGCACAGGGGGCTCCGCTATACAATGAGCAGTTCTTC
CDR3 protein: CASSQAQGAPLYNEQFF
D gene: TRBD1
clone size: NA
J gene: TRBJ2-1
V gene: TRBV4-3

CDR3 DNA: TGTGCCAGCAGTCGGGCCGGACAGGGCGTCCCAGATACGCAGTATTTT
CDR3 protein: CASSRAGQGVPDTQYF
D gene: TRBD1
clone size: NA
J gene: TRBJ2-3
V gene: TRBV27

CDR3 DNA: TGCGCCAGCAGCCAACAGGATCTCTCCTACGAGCAGTACTTC
CDR3 protein: CASSQQDLSYEQYF
D gene: NA
clone size: NA
J gene: TRBJ2-7
V gene: TRBV4-1

CDR3 DNA: TGTGCCAGCAGTGAAGCTGGACTTCCCAATCAGCCCCAGCATTTT
CDR3 protein: CASSEAGLPNQPQHF
D gene: NA
clone size: few
J gene: TRBJ1-5
V gene: TRBV2

CDR3 DNA: TGTGCCAGCAGCGTAGAAACAGTCCTTAATTCACCCCTCCACTTT
CDR3 protein: CASSVETVLNSPLHF
D gene: NA
clone size: once
J gene: TRBJ1-6
V gene: TRBV9

CDR3 DNA: TGCGCCAGCAGCCGGACAGGGGCTAGCAATCAGCCCCAGCATTTT
CDR3 protein: CASSRTGASNQPQHF
D gene: TRBD1
clone size: medium-sized
J gene: TRBJ1-5
V gene: TRBV4-1

CDR3 DNA: TGTGCCACCAGCGCCGAGGGACACCGTAATGAAAAACTGTTTTTT
CDR3 protein: CATSAEGHRNEKLFF
D gene: NA
clone size: NA
J gene: TRBJ1-4
V gene: TRBV15

CDR3 DNA: TGCGCCAGCAGCTCGCGGACAGGGTTTGGATCACCCCTCCACTTT
CDR3 protein: CASSSRTGFGSPLHF
D gene: TRBD1
clone size: NA
J gene: TRBJ1-6
V gene: TRBV4-3

CDR3 DNA: TGTGCCAGCAGTCCCTTCGCAGGGGGCGGAGAGACCCAGTACTTC
CDR3 protein: CASSPFAGGGETQYF
D gene: TRBD1
clone size: NA
J gene: TRBJ2-5
V gene: TRBV28

CDR3 DNA: TGTGCCAGCAGCCCAGGGATGAACACTGAAGCTTTCTTT
CDR3 protein: CASSPGMNTEAFF
D gene: NA
clone size: NA
J gene: TRBJ1-1
V gene: TRBV7-2

CDR3 DNA: TGTGCCAGTAGTATGGGGGTCAGGGCGGGGACTGAAGCTTTCTTT
CDR3 protein: CASSMGVRAGTEAFF
D gene: NA
clone size: NA
J gene: TRBJ1-1
V gene: TRBV19

CDR3 DNA: TGCGCCAGCAGCTTGCAAAGCGGGGGGTACGGGGAGCTGTTTTTT
CDR3 protein: CASSLQSGGYGELFF
D gene: TRBD2
clone size: NA
J gene: TRBJ2-2
V gene: TRBV5-1

CDR3 DNA: TGCGCCAGCAGCCCCGGGACAGGCGGCCGGGAGCTGTTTTTT
CDR3 protein: CASSPGTGGRELFF
D gene: TRBD1
clone size: NA
J gene: TRBJ2-2
V gene: TRBV4-1

CDR3 DNA: TGTGCCAGCAGCGTAGCTATCGGGGGAGGAGAGACCCAGTACTTC
CDR3 protein: CASSVAIGGGETQYF
D gene: NA
clone size: NA
J gene: TRBJ2-5
V gene: TRBV9

CDR3 DNA: TGTGCCCTCGATGGGGCTCTTAGATTCTACGAGCAGTACTTC
CDR3 protein: CALDGALRFYEQYF
D gene: NA
clone size: NA
J gene: TRBJ2-7
V gene: TRBV19

CDR3 DNA: TGTGCCAGCAGCTTAGAGGACGGGAGAGGCCAGCCCCAGCATTTT
CDR3 protein: CASSLEDGRGQPQHF
D gene: NA
clone size: few
J gene: TRBJ1-5
V gene: TRBV7-6

CDR3 DNA: TGCGCCAGCAGCCAAGCACCCCAGTTGAACACTGAAGCTTTCTTT
CDR3 protein: CASSQAPQLNTEAFF
D gene: NA
clone size: NA
J gene: TRBJ1-1
V gene: TRBV4-3

CDR3 DNA: TGTGCCAGCAGTGAAGCCAGGGGCTGGAGCAATCAGCCCCAGCATTTT
CDR3 protein: CASSEARGWSNQPQHF
D gene: NA
clone size: NA
J gene: TRBJ1-5
V gene: TRBV6-1

CDR3 DNA: TGTGCCAGCTCACCATCGACAGGGGGCAAAAATTCACCCCTCCACTTT
CDR3 protein: CASSPSTGGKNSPLHF
D gene: TRBD1
clone size: NA
J gene: TRBJ1-6
V gene: TRBV18

CDR3 DNA: TGTGCCAGCAGCCCCCTCGTGAGCTACGAGCAGTACTTC
CDR3 protein: CASSPLVSYEQYF
D gene: NA
clone size: NA
J gene: TRBJ2-7
V gene: TRBV5-8

CDR3 DNA: TGTGCCAGCAGCCCCCGGGACAGGGGCTATGAGCAGTTCTTC
CDR3 protein: CASSPRDRGYEQFF
D gene: TRBD1
clone size: NA
J gene: TRBJ2-1
V gene: TRBV4-2

CDR3 DNA: TGTGCCAGCAAGGACACCTTCGGGTCAGAAAAACTGTTTTTT
CDR3 protein: CASKDTFGSEKLFF
D gene: NA
clone size: NA
J gene: TRBJ1-4
V gene: TRBV25-1

CDR3 DNA: TGTGCCAGCAGTTTTGGGGGGAAGACCCAGTACTTC
CDR3 protein: CASSFGGKTQYF
D gene: NA
clone size: NA
J gene: TRBJ2-5
V gene: TRBV12-3/TRBV12-4

CDR3 DNA: TGTGCCAGCAGCCCCGTGGGCGGGGGTGGGGGTGAGCAGTTCTTC
CDR3 protein: CASSPVGGGGGEQFF
D gene: TRBD2
clone size: NA
J gene: TRBJ2-1
V gene: TRBV4-2

CDR3 DNA: TGTGCCAGGGGACAGGACAGGCTTAGCAATCAGCCCCAGCATTTT
CDR3 protein: CARGQDRLSNQPQHF
D gene: TRBD1
clone size: many
J gene: TRBJ1-5
V gene: TRBV11-1

CDR3 DNA: TGTGCCAGCGGCAGGGGGCTACACTCTAGCACAGATACGCAGTATTTT
CDR3 protein: CASGRGLHSSTDTQYF
D gene: TRBD1
clone size: NA
J gene: TRBJ2-3
V gene: TRBV25-1

CDR3 DNA: TGCAGCGTTGAAGATGAGGAAGGACTCTATGGCTACACCTTC
CDR3 protein: CSVEDEEGLYGYTF
D gene: NA
clone size: NA
J gene: TRBJ1-2
V gene: TRBV29-1

CDR3 DNA: TGTGCCAGCAGTGACTCCGGCAGGAGGGAAGATACGCAGTATTTT
CDR3 protein: CASSDSGRREDTQYF
D gene: NA
clone size: NA
J gene: TRBJ2-3
V gene: TRBV6-4

CDR3 DNA: TGTGCCAGCAGGTTGGACAGGCTGAACACTGAAGCTTTCTTT
CDR3 protein: CASRLDRLNTEAFF
D gene: TRBD1
clone size: once
J gene: TRBJ1-1
V gene: TRBV27

CDR3 DNA: TGTGCCAGCTCACCACCGGGGGCATTAACCTACAATGAGCAGTTCTTC
CDR3 protein: CASSPPGALTYNEQFF
D gene: NA
clone size: NA
J gene: TRBJ2-1
V gene: TRBV18

CDR3 DNA: TGTGCCAGCAGGACTAGCGGAAGGGACAATGAGCAGTTCTTC
CDR3 protein: CASRTSGRDNEQFF
D gene: TRBD2
clone size: NA
J gene: TRBJ2-1
V gene: TRBV7-3

CDR3 DNA: TGCGCCAGCAGCTTGTTTTCGTTCGATACGGGACTTAACTACGAGCAGTACTTC
CDR3 protein: CASSLFSFDTGLNYEQYF
D gene: NA
clone size: hyperexpanded
J gene: TRBJ2-7
V gene: TRBV5-1

CDR3 DNA: TGTGCCAGCAGCCGGCCCCGAGACAGGGGCTACAGCTCCTACAATGAGCAGTTCTTC
CDR3 protein: CASSRPRDRGYSSYNEQFF
D gene: TRBD1
clone size: NA
J gene: TRBJ2-1
V gene: TRBV7-9

CDR3 DNA: TGTGCCAGTAGTCCCTCTTTGACAGCGGGAGGGCCTTTAAATGAGCAGTTCTTC
CDR3 protein: CASSPSLTAGGPLNEQFF
D gene: TRBD2
clone size: NA
J gene: TRBJ2-1
V gene: TRBV19

CDR3 DNA: TGCGCCAGCAGCGTCCGCAGGGGGCCTGAGGAGACCCAGTACTTC
CDR3 protein: CASSVRRGPEETQYF
D gene: TRBD1
clone size: NA
J gene: TRBJ2-5
V gene: TRBV5-1

CDR3 DNA: TGTGCCAGCAGTCCCGGTCTGAATCAGCCCCAGCATTTT
CDR3 protein: CASSPGLNQPQHF
D gene: NA
clone size: NA
J gene: TRBJ1-5
V gene: TRBV6-4

CDR3 DNA: TGTGCCAGCAGCTTAGTACTCACCGGGACAGGGGATTCGGAGACCCAGTACTTC
CDR3 protein: CASSLVLTGTGDSETQYF
D gene: TRBD1
clone size: NA
J gene: TRBJ2-5
V gene: TRBV7-6

CDR3 DNA: TGCAGCGTTGAGGGGGCAGGGAAGACTGAAGCTTTCTTT
CDR3 protein: CSVEGAGKTEAFF
D gene: NA
clone size: NA
J gene: TRBJ1-1
V gene: TRBV29-1

CDR3 DNA: TGTGCCAGCAGCGGGAACCGGATGGACAGGGCTGGAAACACCATATATTTT
CDR3 protein: CASSGNRMDRAGNTIYF
D gene: TRBD1
clone size: NA
J gene: TRBJ1-3
V gene: TRBV9

CDR3 DNA: TGTGCCATCACTGACAGGACCGGGGAGCTGTTTTTT
CDR3 protein: CAITDRTGELFF
D gene: NA
clone size: once
J gene: TRBJ2-2
V gene: TRBV10-3

CDR3 DNA: TGTGCCAGCAGTCAAGGGGGCGATGGCTACACCTTC
CDR3 protein: CASSQGGDGYTF
D gene: TRBD1
clone size: NA
J gene: TRBJ1-2
V gene: TRBV7-9

CDR3 DNA: TGTGCCAGTGACGAGGGAGGCTATGGCTACACCTTC
CDR3 protein: CASDEGGYGYTF
D gene: NA
clone size: NA
J gene: TRBJ1-2
V gene: TRBV19

CDR3 DNA: TGCGCCAGCAGCCAAGGTAGGCAGGGCCCAAAGCCCCAGCATTTT
CDR3 protein: CASSQGRQGPKPQHF
D gene: NA
clone size: once
J gene: TRBJ1-5
V gene: TRBV4-1

CDR3 DNA: TGTGCCATCAGTGGCGGGGACAGGGGGCTGCAGATGAACACTGAAGCTTTCTTT
CDR3 protein: CAISGGDRGLQMNTEAFF
D gene: TRBD1
clone size: NA
J gene: TRBJ1-1
V gene: TRBV10-3

CDR3 DNA: TGTGCCACCAGTGACCTCGGACAGACGATGAGCAATCAGCCCCAGCATTTT
CDR3 protein: CATSDLGQTMSNQPQHF
D gene: NA
clone size: NA
J gene: TRBJ1-5
V gene: TRBV24-1

CDR3 DNA: TGTGCCACCAGCAAAGGACTAGCAGCTAGCACAGATACGCAGTATTTT
CDR3 protein: CATSKGLAASTDTQYF
D gene: TRBD2
clone size: NA
J gene: TRBJ2-3
V gene: TRBV15

CDR3 DNA: TGTGCCAGTAGTATAAGGGCCAGGGGTTCAGCAGATACGCAGTATTTT
CDR3 protein: CASSIRARGSADTQYF
D gene: NA
clone size: NA
J gene: TRBJ2-3
V gene: TRBV19

CDR3 DNA: TGTGCCAGCAGCGCGCGACAGGGAAGGGATGAAGCTTTCTTT
CDR3 protein: CASSARQGRDEAFF
D gene: TRBD1
clone size: NA
J gene: TRBJ1-1
V gene: TRBV11-3

CDR3 DNA: TGCGCCAGCAGACCCGCGGTCGACAGGGGACTGAATGAGCAGTTCTTC
CDR3 protein: CASRPAVDRGLNEQFF
D gene: TRBD1
clone size: once
J gene: TRBJ2-1
V gene: TRBV4-1

CDR3 DNA: TGTGCCAGCAGCCCCTTGCGGGACAGGCCATTACTGTTTTTT
CDR3 protein: CASSPLRDRPLLFF
D gene: TRBD1
clone size: NA
J gene: TRBJ1-4
V gene: TRBV6-6